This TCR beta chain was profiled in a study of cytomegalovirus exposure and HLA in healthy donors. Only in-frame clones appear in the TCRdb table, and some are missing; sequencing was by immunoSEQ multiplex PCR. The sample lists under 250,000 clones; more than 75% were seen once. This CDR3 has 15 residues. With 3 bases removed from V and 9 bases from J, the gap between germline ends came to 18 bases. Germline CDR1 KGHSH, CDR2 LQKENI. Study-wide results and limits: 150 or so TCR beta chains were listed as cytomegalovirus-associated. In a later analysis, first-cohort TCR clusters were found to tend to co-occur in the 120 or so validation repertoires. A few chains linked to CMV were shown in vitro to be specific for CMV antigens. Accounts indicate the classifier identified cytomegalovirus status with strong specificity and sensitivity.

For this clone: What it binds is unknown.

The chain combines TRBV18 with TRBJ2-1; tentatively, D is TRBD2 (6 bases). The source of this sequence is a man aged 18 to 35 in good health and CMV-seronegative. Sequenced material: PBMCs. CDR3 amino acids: CASSPPGSGGAEQFF. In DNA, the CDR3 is TGTGCCAGCTCACCCCCCGGCTCGGGCGGGGCTGAGCAGTTCTTC.